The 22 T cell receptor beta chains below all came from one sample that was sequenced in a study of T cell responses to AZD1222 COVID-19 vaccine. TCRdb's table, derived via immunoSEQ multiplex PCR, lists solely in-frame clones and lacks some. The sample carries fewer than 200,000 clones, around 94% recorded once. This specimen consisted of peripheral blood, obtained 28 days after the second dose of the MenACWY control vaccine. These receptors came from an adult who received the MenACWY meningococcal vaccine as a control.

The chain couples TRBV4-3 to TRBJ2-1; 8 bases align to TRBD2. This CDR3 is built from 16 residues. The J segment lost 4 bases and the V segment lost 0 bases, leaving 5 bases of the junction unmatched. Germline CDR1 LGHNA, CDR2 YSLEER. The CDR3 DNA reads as TGCGCCAGCAGCCAAGATCCGGGAGGGGGGTACAATGAGCAGTTCTTC. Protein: CASSQDPGGGYNEQFF.

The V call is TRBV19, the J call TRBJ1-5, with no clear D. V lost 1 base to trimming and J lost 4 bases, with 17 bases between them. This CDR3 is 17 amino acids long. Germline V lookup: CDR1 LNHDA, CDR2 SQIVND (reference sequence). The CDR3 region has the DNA TGTGCCAGTAGTATAGGGGGTGGAGGGAGGTTAAATCAGCCCCAGCATTTT. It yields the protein CASSIGGGGRLNQPQHF.

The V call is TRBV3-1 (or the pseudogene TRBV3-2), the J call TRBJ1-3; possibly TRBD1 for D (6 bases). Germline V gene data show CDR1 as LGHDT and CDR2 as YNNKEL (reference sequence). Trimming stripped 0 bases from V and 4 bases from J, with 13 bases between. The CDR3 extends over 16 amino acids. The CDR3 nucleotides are TGTGCCAGCAGCCAAGATCACACAGGGCCAGGAAACACCATATATTTT. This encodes CASSQDHTGPGNTIYF.

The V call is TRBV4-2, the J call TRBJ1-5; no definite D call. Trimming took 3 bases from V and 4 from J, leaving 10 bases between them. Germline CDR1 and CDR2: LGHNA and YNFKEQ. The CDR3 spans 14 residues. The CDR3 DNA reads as TGTGCCAGCAGCCAGGGCTCCATAAATCAGCCCCAGCATTTT. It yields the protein CASSQGSINQPQHF.

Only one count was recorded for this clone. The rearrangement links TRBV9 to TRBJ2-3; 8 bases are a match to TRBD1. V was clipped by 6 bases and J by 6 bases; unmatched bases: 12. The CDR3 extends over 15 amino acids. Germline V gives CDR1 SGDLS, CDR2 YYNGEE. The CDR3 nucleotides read TGTGCCAGCACGCTCTCGCAGGGGGCTTGGGATACGCAGTATTTT. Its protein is CASTLSQGAWDTQYF.

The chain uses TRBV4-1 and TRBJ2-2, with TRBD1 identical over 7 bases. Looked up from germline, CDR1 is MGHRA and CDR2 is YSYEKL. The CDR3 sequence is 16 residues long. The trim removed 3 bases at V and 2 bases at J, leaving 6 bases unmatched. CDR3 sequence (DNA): TGCGCCAGCAGCCATCGACAGGGTTCTAACACCGGGGAGCTGTTTTTT. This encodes CASSHRQGSNTGELFF.

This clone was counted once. The CDR3 nucleotides are TGTGCCAGCAGCCCCCTCCTAGGGGAAAACTATGGCTACACCTTC. Encoded protein: CASSPLLGENYGYTF. V gene TRBV11-2 combines with J gene TRBJ1-2, with a tentative D call TRBD1 (5 bases). Between the trimmed V and J ends, which lost 5 bases and 2 bases, there was a span of 15 bases. Per germline, CDR1 SGHAT and CDR2 FQNNGV. This CDR3 is built from 15 residues.

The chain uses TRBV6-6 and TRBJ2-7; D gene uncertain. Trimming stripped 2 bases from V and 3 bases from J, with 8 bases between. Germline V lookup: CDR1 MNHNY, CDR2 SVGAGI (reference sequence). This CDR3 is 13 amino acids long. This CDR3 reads CASSYLGYYEQYF. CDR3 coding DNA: TGTGCCAGCAGTTACCTCGGCTACTACGAGCAGTACTTC.

The chain's CDR3 is CASSPTSGRAYEQYF. CDR3 nucleotide sequence: TGTGCCAGCAGCCCTACTAGCGGGAGGGCTTACGAGCAGTACTTC. The gene calls are TRBV7-6 and TRBJ2-7; TRBD2 agrees at 13 bases. After removal of 5 bases from V and 4 bases from J, the junction contained 5 bases not matched to a gene. The CDR3 is made up of 15 amino acids. CDR1 and CDR2 from the germline V gene are SGHVS and FNYEAQ.

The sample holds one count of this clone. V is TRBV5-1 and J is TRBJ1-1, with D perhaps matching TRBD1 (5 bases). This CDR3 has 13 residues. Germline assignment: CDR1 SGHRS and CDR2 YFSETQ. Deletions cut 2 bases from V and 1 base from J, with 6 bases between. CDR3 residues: CASSFGQNTEAFF. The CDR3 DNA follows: TGCGCCAGCAGCTTTGGACAGAACACTGAAGCTTTCTTT.

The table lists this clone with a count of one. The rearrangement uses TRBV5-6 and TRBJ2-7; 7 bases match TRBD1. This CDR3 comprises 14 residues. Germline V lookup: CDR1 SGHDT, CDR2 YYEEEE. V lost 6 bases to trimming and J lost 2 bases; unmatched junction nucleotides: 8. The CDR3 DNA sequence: TGTGCCAGCACGGGGACAGCCCATGCCTACGAGCAGTACTTC. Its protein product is CASTGTAHAYEQYF.

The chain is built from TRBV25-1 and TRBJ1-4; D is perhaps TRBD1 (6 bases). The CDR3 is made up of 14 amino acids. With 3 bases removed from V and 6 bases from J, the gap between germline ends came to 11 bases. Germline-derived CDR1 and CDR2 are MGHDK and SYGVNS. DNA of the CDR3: TGTGCCAGCAGTGATGGGCAGGGGCATGAAAAACTGTTTTTT. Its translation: CASSDGQGHEKLFF. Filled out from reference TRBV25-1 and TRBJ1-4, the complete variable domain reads EADIYQTPRYLVIGTGKKITLECSQTMGHDKMYWYQQDPGMELHLIHYSYGVNSTEKGDLSSESTVSRIRTEHFPLTLESARPSHTSQYLCASSDGQGHEKLFFGSGTQLSVL.

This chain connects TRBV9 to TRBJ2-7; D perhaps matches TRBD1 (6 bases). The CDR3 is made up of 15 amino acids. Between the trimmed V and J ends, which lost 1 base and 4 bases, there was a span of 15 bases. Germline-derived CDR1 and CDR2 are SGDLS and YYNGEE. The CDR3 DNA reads TGTGCCAGCAGCGTAAAGGCAGGGGCGTCTTACGAGCAGTACTTC. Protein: CASSVKAGASYEQYF.

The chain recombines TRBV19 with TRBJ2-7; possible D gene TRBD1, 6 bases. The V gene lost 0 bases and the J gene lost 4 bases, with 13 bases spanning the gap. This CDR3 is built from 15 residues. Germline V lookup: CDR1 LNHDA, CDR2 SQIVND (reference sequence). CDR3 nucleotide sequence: TGTGCCAGTAGTATAGATTGGCGCAGGGGATACGAGCAGTACTTC. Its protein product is CASSIDWRRGYEQYF.

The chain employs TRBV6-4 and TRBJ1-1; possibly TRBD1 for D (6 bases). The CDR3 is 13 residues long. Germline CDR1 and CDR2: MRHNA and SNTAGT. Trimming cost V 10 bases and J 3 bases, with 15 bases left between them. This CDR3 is CANSTGYYTEAFF. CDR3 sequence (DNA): TGTGCCAACTCGACAGGATACTACACTGAAGCTTTCTTT.

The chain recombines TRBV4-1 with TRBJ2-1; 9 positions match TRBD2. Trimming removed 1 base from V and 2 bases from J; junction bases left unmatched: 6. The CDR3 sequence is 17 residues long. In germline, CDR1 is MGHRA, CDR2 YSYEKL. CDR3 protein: CASSQAPLAGPYNEQFF. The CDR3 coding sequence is TGCGCCAGCAGCCAAGCTCCTCTAGCGGGACCCTACAATGAGCAGTTCTTC.

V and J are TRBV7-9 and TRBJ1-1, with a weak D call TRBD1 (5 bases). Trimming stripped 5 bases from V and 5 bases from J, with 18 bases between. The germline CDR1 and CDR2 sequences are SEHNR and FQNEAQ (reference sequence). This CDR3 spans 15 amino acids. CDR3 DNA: TGTGCCAGCAGCCCAAGCGGAGGGGAGGGAACTGAAGCTTTCTTT. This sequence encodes CASSPSGGEGTEAFF.

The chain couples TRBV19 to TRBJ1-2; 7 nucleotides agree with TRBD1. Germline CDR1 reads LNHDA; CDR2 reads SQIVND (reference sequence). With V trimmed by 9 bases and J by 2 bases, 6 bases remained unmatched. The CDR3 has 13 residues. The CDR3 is CASRKTGNYGYTF. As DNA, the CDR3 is TGTGCCAGCCGGAAGACAGGGAACTATGGCTACACCTTC.

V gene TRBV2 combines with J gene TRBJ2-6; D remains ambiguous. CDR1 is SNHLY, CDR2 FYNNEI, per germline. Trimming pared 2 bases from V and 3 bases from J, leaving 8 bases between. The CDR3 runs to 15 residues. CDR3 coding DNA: TGTGCCAGCAGTGAAACCAGGATTGGGGCCAACGTCCTGACTTTC. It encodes CASSETRIGANVLTF.

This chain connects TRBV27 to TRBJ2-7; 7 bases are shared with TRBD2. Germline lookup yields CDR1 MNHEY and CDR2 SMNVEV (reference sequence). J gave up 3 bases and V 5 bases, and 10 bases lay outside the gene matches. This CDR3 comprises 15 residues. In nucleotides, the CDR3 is TGTGCCAGCAGTCGATCCGGGACGGGAGGCTACGAGCAGTACTTC. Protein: CASSRSGTGGYEQYF.

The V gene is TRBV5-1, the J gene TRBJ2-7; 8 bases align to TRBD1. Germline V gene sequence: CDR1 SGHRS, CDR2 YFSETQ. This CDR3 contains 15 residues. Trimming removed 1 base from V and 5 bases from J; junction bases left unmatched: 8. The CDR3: CASSLRQGARDEQYF. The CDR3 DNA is TGCGCCAGCAGCTTGAGGCAGGGGGCGCGGGACGAGCAGTACTTC.

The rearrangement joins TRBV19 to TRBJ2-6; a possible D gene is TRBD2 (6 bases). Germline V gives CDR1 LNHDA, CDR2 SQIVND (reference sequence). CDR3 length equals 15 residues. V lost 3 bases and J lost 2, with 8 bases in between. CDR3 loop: CASSMRGPGANVLTF. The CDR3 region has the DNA TGTGCCAGTAGTATGCGGGGACCTGGGGCCAACGTCCTGACTTTC.